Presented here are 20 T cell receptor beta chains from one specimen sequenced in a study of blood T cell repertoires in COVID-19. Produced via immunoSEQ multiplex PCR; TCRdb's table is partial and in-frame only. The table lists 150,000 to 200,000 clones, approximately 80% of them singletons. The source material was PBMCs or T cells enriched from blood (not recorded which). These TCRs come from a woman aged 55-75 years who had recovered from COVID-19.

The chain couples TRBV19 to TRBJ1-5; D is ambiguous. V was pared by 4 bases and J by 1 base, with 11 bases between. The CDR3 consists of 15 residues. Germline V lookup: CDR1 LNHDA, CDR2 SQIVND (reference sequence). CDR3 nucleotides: TGTGCCAGTAGTAACGGGGTTAGGAGCAATCAGCCCCAGCATTTT. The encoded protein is CASSNGVRSNQPQHF.

The CDR3 is CASSFPTSGVFTDTQYF. The CDR3 DNA is TGCGCCAGCAGCTTCCCGACTAGCGGGGTCTTCACAGATACGCAGTATTTT. The J gene is TRBJ2-3, the V gene TRBV5-1; 11 bases agree with TRBD2. Germline trimming cut 2 bases from V and 2 bases from J; bases unmatched to any gene: 7. CDR1 and CDR2 (germline): SGHRS, YFSETQ. CDR3 length equals 17 residues.

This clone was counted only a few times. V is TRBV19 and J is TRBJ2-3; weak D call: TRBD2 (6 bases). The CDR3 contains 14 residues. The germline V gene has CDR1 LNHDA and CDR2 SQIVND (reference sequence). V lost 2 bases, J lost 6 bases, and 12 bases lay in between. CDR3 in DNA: TGTGCCAGTAGTATAAAGTCGGGGGTTGATACGCAGTATTTT. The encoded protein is CASSIKSGVDTQYF.

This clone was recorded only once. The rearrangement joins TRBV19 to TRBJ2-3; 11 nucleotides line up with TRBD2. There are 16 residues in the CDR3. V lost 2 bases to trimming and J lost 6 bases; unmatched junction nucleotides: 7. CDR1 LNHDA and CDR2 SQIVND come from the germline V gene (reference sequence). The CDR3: CASSISLAGGRDTQYF. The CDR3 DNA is TGTGCCAGTAGTATATCCCTAGCGGGGGGACGGGATACGCAGTATTTT.

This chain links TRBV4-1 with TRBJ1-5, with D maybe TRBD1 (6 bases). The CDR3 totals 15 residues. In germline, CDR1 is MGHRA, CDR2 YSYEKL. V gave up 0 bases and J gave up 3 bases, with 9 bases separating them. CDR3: CASSQDAGANQPQHF. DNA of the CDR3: TGCGCCAGCAGCCAAGATGCAGGGGCCAATCAGCCCCAGCATTTT.

This CDR3 is CASSYSGLYGYTF. CDR3 in DNA: TGTGCCAGCAGTTACTCGGGGCTGTATGGCTACACCTTC. The J gene is TRBJ1-2, the V gene TRBV6-5; a weak D match, TRBD1 (5 bases). Germline CDR1 is MNHEY and CDR2 is SVGAGI. The V gene lost 0 bases and the J gene lost 5 bases, with 7 bases spanning the gap. The CDR3 loop spans 13 amino acids.

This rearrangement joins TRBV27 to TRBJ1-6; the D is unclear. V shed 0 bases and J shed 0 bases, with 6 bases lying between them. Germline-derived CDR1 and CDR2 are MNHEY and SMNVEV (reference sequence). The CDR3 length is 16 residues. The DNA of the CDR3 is TGTGCCAGCAGTTTATCGCGGAGCTCCTATAATTCACCCCTCCACTTT. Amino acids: CASSLSRSSYNSPLHF.

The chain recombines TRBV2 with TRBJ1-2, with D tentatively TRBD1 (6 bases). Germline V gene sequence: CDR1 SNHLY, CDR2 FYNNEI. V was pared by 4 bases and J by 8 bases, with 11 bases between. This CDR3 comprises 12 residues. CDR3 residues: CASSAAGVGYTF. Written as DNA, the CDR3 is TGTGCCAGCAGTGCCGCAGGGGTCGGCTACACCTTC.

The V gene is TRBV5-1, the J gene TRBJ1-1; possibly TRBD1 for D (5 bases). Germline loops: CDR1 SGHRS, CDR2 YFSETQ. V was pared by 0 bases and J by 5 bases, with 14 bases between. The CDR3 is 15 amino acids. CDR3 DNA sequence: TGCGCCAGCAGCTTGGTACCCGACGGGGGGACTGAAGCTTTCTTT. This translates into CASSLVPDGGTEAFF.

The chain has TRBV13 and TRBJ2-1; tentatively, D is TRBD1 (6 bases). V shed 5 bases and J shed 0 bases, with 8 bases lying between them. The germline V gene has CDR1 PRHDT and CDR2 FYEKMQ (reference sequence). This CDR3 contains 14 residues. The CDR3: CASSQGSSYNEQFF. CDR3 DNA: TGTGCCAGCAGCCAGGGGAGCTCCTACAATGAGCAGTTCTTC.

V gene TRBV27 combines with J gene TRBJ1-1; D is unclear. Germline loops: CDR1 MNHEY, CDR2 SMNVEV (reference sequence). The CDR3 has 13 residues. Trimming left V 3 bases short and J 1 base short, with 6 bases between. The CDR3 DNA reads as TGTGCCAGCAGTTTGATCGGGAACACTGAAGCTTTCTTT. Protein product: CASSLIGNTEAFF.

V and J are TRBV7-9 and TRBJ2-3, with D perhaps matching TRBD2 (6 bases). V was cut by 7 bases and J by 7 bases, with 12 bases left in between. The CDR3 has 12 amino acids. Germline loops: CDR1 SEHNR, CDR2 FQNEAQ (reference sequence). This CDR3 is CASTGLTNTQYF. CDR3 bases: TGTGCCAGCACGGGACTGACGAATACGCAGTATTTT.

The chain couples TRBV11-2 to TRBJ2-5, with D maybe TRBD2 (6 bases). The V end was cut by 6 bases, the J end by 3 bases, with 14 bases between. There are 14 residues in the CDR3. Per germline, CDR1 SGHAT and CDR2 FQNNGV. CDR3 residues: CASRRAGREETQYF. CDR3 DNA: TGTGCCAGCAGAAGAGCGGGCAGGGAAGAGACCCAGTACTTC.

The chain's CDR3 is CASSLSQGVRQYF. The CDR3 bases are TGTGCCAGCAGTTTATCACAGGGGGTAAGGCAGTACTTC. The chain joins TRBV27 to TRBJ2-7, with 8 bases lining up with TRBD1. The V and J ends lost 0 bases and 9 bases, in that order; junction bases with no gene match: 4. Germline-derived CDR1 and CDR2 are MNHEY and SMNVEV (reference sequence). There are 13 residues in the CDR3.

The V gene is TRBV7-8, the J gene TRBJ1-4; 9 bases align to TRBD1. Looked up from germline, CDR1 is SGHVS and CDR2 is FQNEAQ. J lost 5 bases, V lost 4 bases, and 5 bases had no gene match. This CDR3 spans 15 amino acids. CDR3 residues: CASSSSGTGNEKLFF. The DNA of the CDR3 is TGTGCCAGCAGCTCGTCCGGGACAGGGAATGAAAAACTGTTTTTT. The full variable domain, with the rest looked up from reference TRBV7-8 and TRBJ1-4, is GAGVSQSPRYKVAKRGQDVALRCDPISGHVSLFWYQQALGQGPEFLTYFQNEAQLDKSGLPSDRFFAERPEGSVSTLKIQRTQQEDSAVYLCASSSSGTGNEKLFFGSGTQLSVL.

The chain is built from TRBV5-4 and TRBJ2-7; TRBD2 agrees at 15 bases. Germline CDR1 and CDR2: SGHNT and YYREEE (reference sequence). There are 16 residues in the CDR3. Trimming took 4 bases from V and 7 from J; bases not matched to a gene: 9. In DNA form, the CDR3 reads TGTGCCAGCAGCCCCGGACGGACTAGCGGGGGGGCGGAGCAGTACTTC. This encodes CASSPGRTSGGAEQYF.

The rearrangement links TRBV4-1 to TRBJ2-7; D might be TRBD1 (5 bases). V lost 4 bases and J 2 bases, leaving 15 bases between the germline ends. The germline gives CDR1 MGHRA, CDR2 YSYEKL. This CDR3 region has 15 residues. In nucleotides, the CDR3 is TGCGCCAGCAGCCCCACCAGGGCTCTTACCTACGAGCAGTACTTC. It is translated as CASSPTRALTYEQYF.

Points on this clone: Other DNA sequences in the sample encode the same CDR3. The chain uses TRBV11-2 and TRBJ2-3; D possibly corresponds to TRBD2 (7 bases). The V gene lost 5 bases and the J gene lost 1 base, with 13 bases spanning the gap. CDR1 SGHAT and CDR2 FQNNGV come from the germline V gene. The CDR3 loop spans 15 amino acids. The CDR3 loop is CASSPWGGRTDTQYF. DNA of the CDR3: TGTGCCAGCAGCCCATGGGGGGGGCGCACAGATACGCAGTATTTT.

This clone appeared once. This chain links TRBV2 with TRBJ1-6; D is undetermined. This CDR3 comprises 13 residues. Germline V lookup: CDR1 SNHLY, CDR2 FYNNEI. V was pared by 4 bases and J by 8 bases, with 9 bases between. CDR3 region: CASSVGSYSPLHF. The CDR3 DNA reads TGTGCCAGCAGTGTGGGCTCTTATTCACCCCTCCACTTT.

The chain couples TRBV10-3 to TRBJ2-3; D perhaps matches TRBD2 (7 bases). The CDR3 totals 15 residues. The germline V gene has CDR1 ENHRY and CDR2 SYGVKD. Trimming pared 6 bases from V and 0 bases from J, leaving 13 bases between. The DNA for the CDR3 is TGTGCCATCAGGAGGGGGGGGGCTAGCACAGATACGCAGTATTTT. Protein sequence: CAIRRGGASTDTQYF.